This entry describes one T cell receptor beta chain. The germline gives CDR1 SGHAT, CDR2 FQNNGV. This CDR3 region has 15 residues. V was clipped by 3 bases and J by 2 bases; unmatched bases: 3. The sample belongs to a study of blood T cell repertoires in COVID-19. Study summary: The origin of the acute and convalescent COVID-19 samples was the United States, Italy and Spain.

Participants spanned ages about 18 to 100 years and resided in about two dozen US areas. Clinical histories supplied by participants themselves formed the basis of cohort assignment. How the authors handled the data: Nucleated cell number was recorded as an estimate derived from reference gene primer amplification. The protocol was immunoSEQ multiplex PCR, while the TCRdb copy is restricted to in-frame clones and leaves out a portion. D and trimming were read from the DNA, whereas the V and J calls and clone size are those reported in that table. The table has 150,000 to 200,000 clones, 80% seen once.

Sequencing input: PBMCs or T cells enriched from blood (not recorded which). This sequence joins TRBV11-2 and TRBJ2-1, with 8 bases fitting TRBD2. This receptor was identified in a man between 40 and 49 years old who had recovered from COVID-19. Here the CDR3 reads CASSFPGGPYNEQFF. The CDR3 DNA follows: TGTGCCAGCAGCTTTCCGGGGGGGCCCTACAATGAGCAGTTCTTC.